The rows below give T cell receptor beta chains drawn from one sample of a study of blood T cell repertoires in COVID-19. The method was immunoSEQ multiplex PCR; TCRdb's version includes in-frame clones alone and lacks a portion of them. Of some 120,000 clones in the sample, approximately 82% were seen once. The sample comprised peripheral blood. These receptors were taken from a man aged 70 or older with active or convalescent COVID-19. The CDR3 runs from the conserved cysteine through the conserved F or W. Fields, in order: V gene, CDR3 length, J gene, D gene, clone size, CDR3 DNA, CDR3 protein. The D gene is left open where the match is weak. Clone size appears in some rows only: once, few, many, or a class for an expanded clone.

TRBV29-1,15,TRBJ2-6,TRBD1,NA,TGCAGCGCCGGGACAGGTTCTTCCGGGGCCAACGTCCTGACTTTC,CSAGTGSSGANVLTF
TRBV2,14,TRBJ2-1,TRBD2,NA,TGTGCCAGCAGTGAGGTCTTGACTAGCGGGAGACAGTTCTTC,CASSEVLTSGRQFF
TRBV6-5,11,TRBJ1-2,NA,once,TGTGCCAGCAACTCTGGGGGGGGCTACACCTTC,CASNSGGGYTF
TRBV12-3/TRBV12-4,13,TRBJ2-5,NA,few,TGTGCCAGCAGGGGCCGAGTAGAGGGGACCCAGTACTTC,CASRGRVEGTQYF
TRBV30,12,TRBJ1-3,NA,NA,TGTGCCTGGAATCGGGGTGGAAACACCATATATTTT,CAWNRGGNTIYF
TRBV11-1,12,TRBJ1-2,TRBD1,NA,TGTGCCAGCAGGACAGGGAAAGGGGGCTACACCTTC,CASRTGKGGYTF
TRBV28,15,TRBJ1-5,NA,NA,TGTGCCACCGACGTAGGGGCGCGTCAAAATCAGCCCCAGCATTTT,CATDVGARQNQPQHF
TRBV28,12,TRBJ1-1,NA,NA,TGTGCCAGCAGTTTATCCCAGAATGAAGCTTTCTTT,CASSLSQNEAFF
TRBV19,16,TRBJ1-1,TRBD1,NA,TGTGCCACCAGACAGGGAAGATTTTTAATGAACACTGAAGCTTTCTTT,CATRQGRFLMNTEAFF
TRBV7-8,12,TRBJ2-7,NA,NA,TGTGCCAGCAGCTTAACTAGCTCCGAGCAGTACTTC,CASSLTSSEQYF
TRBV19,16,TRBJ2-7,TRBD1,NA,TGTGCCAGTAGCAGACAGGGCACTAAGCCGACCTACGAGCAGTACTTC,CASSRQGTKPTYEQYF
TRBV12-3/TRBV12-4,12,TRBJ1-3,NA,NA,TGTGCCAGCAGCCTCGTCGGTAACACCATATATTTT,CASSLVGNTIYF
TRBV3-1/TRBV3-2,16,TRBJ2-1,TRBD2,NA,TGTGCCAGCAGCCAAGCTAGCGGGGGTTGGCACAATGAGCAGTTCTTC,CASSQASGGWHNEQFF
TRBV3-1/TRBV3-2,16,TRBJ2-7,TRBD2,NA,TGTGCCAGCAGCCATGGCACTAGCGGGGGCCTCTACGAGCAGTACTTC,CASSHGTSGGLYEQYF
TRBV7-2,17,TRBJ1-6,NA,NA,TGTGCCAGCAGCTTAGAAGGTCCACAGGGCGGTAATTCACCCCTCCACTTT,CASSLEGPQGGNSPLHF
TRBV5-8,14,TRBJ1-2,TRBD1,few,TGTGCCAGCAGCCAACAGGGGGTTAACTATGGCTACACCTTC,CASSQQGVNYGYTF
TRBV29-1,13,TRBJ1-1,TRBD1,NA,TGCAGCGTTGGGAGGGGGCGGACCACTGAAGCTTTCTTT,CSVGRGRTTEAFF
TRBV2,14,TRBJ2-1,TRBD1,NA,TGTGCCAGCAGTCGGGACAGGCATACTAATGAGCAGTTCTTC,CASSRDRHTNEQFF
TRBV10-3,16,TRBJ1-2,TRBD1,NA,TGTGCCATCAGCCCGACCGGGACAGACGCTAACTATGGCTACACCTTC,CAISPTGTDANYGYTF
TRBV7-2,15,TRBJ1-2,TRBD1,few,TGTGCCAGCAGCTTGGGACAGGGTGGGCTCTATGGCTACACCTTC,CASSLGQGGLYGYTF
TRBV24-1,13,TRBJ2-3,NA,NA,TGTGCCACCAGTGATGGTGACAGGGATACGCAGTATTTT,CATSDGDRDTQYF
TRBV6-4,17,TRBJ1-4,NA,NA,TGTGCCAGCAGTGACTCGCGGGGGGATACACTCAATGAAAAACTGTTTTTT,CASSDSRGDTLNEKLFF
TRBV18,15,TRBJ1-2,NA,NA,TGTGCCAGCTCACCCGGCCAAACAGCAAACTATGGCTACACCTTC,CASSPGQTANYGYTF
TRBV6-1,17,TRBJ2-3,TRBD2,NA,TGTGCCAGCAGTGAGTCGCCAGCGGGAGGAGGAACAGATACGCAGTATTTT,CASSESPAGGGTDTQYF
TRBV11-3,18,TRBJ1-5,TRBD1,few,TGTGCCAGCAGCCCTGGGACAGGGGTTGGGGCTAGCAATCAGCCCCAGCATTTT,CASSPGTGVGASNQPQHF
TRBV5-6,15,TRBJ2-1,TRBD1,NA,TGTGCCAGCAGCTTAGTCGGACAGGGGTGGAATGAGCAGTTCTTC,CASSLVGQGWNEQFF
TRBV23-1,19,TRBJ2-6,TRBD2,medium-sized,TGCGCCAGCAGTCAATCGACTAGCGGGAGGGCCACGGGGGCCAACGTCCTGACTTTC,CASSQSTSGRATGANVLTF
TRBV5-6,15,TRBJ2-5,TRBD2,NA,TGTGCCAGCAGCTTGGATAGCGGGGGAGGGGAGACCCAGTACTTC,CASSLDSGGGETQYF
TRBV6-6,15,TRBJ2-7,TRBD1,NA,TGTGCCAGCAGTTCCCCGCGACAGGGCTCGTGGGAGCAGTACTTC,CASSSPRQGSWEQYF
TRBV2,14,TRBJ2-1,NA,NA,TGTGCCAGCAGTCCCGCGTATCTTTACAATGAGCAGTTCTTC,CASSPAYLYNEQFF
TRBV11-3,15,TRBJ2-3,NA,NA,TGTGCCAGCAGCTTTAGCGTTCTTAGCACAGATACGCAGTATTTT,CASSFSVLSTDTQYF
TRBV5-1,15,TRBJ1-1,TRBD1,NA,TGCGCCAGCAGCCCCACGACAGGGGGTTACACTGAAGCTTTCTTT,CASSPTTGGYTEAFF
TRBV2,13,TRBJ2-7,NA,NA,TGTGCCAGCAGTCGGGAGGGGGCCGGAGAGCAGTACTTC,CASSREGAGEQYF
TRBV5-4,14,TRBJ1-2,NA,NA,TGTGCCAGCAGCTTGGGTGAGCGGGGCTATGGCTACACCTTC,CASSLGERGYGYTF
TRBV28,15,TRBJ1-1,NA,NA,TGTGCCAGCAGTTCCCACAGATCGGTAAACACTGAAGCTTTCTTT,CASSSHRSVNTEAFF
TRBV12-3/TRBV12-4,13,TRBJ2-7,NA,NA,TGTGCCAGCCGGTACAGGTCCTCCTACGAGCAGTACTTC,CASRYRSSYEQYF
TRBV6-5,15,TRBJ1-3,NA,once,TGTGCCAGCAGTCTTGACAGGAGCTCTGGAAACACCATATATTTT,CASSLDRSSGNTIYF
TRBV5-1,14,TRBJ1-2,NA,NA,TGCGCCAGCAGCTTGGCCAGGGAAGGCTATGGCTACACCTTC,CASSLAREGYGYTF
TRBV4-3,17,TRBJ1-6,NA,NA,TGCGCCAGCAGCCAAGATTCTGGCATCTCCTATAATTCACCCCTCCACTTT,CASSQDSGISYNSPLHF
TRBV23-1,18,TRBJ1-3,NA,few,TGCGCCAGCAGTCAAAACCCCCCCCGAGGACACTCTGGAAACACCATATATTTT,CASSQNPPRGHSGNTIYF
TRBV3-1/TRBV3-2,12,TRBJ2-7,NA,NA,TGTGCCAGCAGCCATGAGTTGCGCGAGCAGTACTTC,CASSHELREQYF
TRBV11-3,15,TRBJ2-7,TRBD1,NA,TGTGCCAGCAGCTCGGGACAGGGGGCTACCTACGAGCAGTACTTC,CASSSGQGATYEQYF
TRBV12-5,14,TRBJ1-6,TRBD1,NA,TGTGCTAGTGGTACGGGACAGGGGGTTTCACCCCTCCACTTT,CASGTGQGVSPLHF